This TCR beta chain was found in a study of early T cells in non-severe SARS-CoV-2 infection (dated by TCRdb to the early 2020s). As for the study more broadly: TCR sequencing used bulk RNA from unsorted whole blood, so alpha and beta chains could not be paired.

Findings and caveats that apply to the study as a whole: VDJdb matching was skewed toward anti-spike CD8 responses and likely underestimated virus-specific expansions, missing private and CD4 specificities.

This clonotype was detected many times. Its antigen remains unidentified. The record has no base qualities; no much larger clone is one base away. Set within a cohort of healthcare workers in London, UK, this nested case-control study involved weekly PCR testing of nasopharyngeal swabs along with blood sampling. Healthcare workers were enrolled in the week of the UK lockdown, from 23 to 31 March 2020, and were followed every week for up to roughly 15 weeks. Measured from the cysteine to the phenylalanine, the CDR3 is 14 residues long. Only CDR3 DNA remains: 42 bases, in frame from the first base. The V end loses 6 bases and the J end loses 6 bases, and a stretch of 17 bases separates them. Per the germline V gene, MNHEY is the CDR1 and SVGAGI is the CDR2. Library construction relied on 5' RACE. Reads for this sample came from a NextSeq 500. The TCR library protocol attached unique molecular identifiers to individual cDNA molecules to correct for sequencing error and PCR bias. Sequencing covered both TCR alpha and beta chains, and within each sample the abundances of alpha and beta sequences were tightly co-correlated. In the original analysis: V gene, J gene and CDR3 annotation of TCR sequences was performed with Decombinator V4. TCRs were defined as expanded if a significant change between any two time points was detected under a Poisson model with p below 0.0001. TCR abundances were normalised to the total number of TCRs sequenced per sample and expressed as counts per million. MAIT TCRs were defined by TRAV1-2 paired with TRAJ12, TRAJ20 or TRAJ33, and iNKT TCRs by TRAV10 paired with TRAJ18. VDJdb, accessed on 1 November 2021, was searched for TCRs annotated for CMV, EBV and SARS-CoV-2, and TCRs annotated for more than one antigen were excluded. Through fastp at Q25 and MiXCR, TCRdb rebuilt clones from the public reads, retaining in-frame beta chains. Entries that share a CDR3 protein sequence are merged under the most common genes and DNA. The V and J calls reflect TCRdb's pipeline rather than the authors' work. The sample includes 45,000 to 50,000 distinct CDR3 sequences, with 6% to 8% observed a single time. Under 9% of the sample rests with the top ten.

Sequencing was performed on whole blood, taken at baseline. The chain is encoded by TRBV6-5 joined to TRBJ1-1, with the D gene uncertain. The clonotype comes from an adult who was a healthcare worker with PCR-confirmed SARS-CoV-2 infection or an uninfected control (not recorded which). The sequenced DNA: TGTGCCAGCAGCCCGGGTTCATTTGGGGCTGAAGCTTTCTTT. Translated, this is CASSPGSFGAEAFF.